These 19 T cell receptor beta chains were all obtained from the same sample, sequenced in a study of regulatory T cells in long-lasting Graves disease. Time point indicated: newly diagnosed GD, antithyroid drugs for less than 3 months. Scientists built the TCR library using RNA that was extracted from PBMCs. Arm-PCR of CDR3 regions and iRepertoire HTBI primers were used to build TCR beta libraries. TCRdb re-called the multiplex PCR reads with MiXCR, one entry per CDR3 protein. The sample yields about 540,000 distinct CDR3 sequences, approximately 13% seen once. These data are also associated with another study on T cells in Graves' hyperthyroidism and ophthalmopathy.

This specimen consisted of peripheral blood mononuclear cells (PBMCs), obtained at new diagnosis, from a patient treated with antithyroid drugs. Receptor source: a man aged 25-40 years with Graves disease.

This clonotype occurred many times. The chain joins TRBV19 to TRBJ1-2; D is unresolved. This CDR3 comprises 14 residues. The germline V gene has CDR1 LNHDA and CDR2 SQIVND (reference sequence). The V and J ends lost 1 base and 1 base respectively, with 7 bases between them. CDR3 in DNA: TGTGCCAGTAGTATAGGTCGGAATAACTATGGCTACACCTTC. This gives the protein CASSIGRNNYGYTF.

This clonotype was recorded at least ten times. V usage is TRBV20-1 and J usage is TRBJ2-5; no firm D call. CDR3 size: 10 residues. V was shortened by 7 bases and J by 5 bases, with 8 bases between the two germline ends. The germline V gene has CDR1 DFQATT and CDR2 SNEGSKA (reference sequence). CDR3 DNA sequence: TGCAGTGTTTGGCGTGAGACCCAGTACTTC. Residues: CSVWRETQYF.

This clonotype has a count of ten or more. V gene TRBV10-3 combines with J gene TRBJ2-5, with 15 positions matching TRBD2. The germline gives CDR1 ENHRY, CDR2 SYGVKD. CDR3 length: 18 residues. The V gene end was trimmed by 6 bases and the J gene end by 2 bases; junction bases not matched to a gene: 10. This chain's CDR3 is CAIRAGLAGGPVQETQYF. Here the CDR3 DNA reads TGTGCCATCAGGGCCGGACTAGCGGGAGGGCCGGTGCAAGAGACCCAGTACTTC.

The rearrangement joins TRBV3-1 to TRBJ2-5; 7 bases align to TRBD2. Trimming removed 4 bases from V and 2 bases from J; junction bases left unmatched: 4. This CDR3 contains 14 residues. Germline CDR1 reads LGHDT; CDR2 reads YNNKEL (reference sequence). Here the CDR3 DNA reads TGTGCCAGCAGCCGTCGGGGGGAGCAAGAGACCCAGTACTTC. Protein: CASSRRGEQETQYF.

This clonotype has just a few counts. The chain couples TRBV20-1 to TRBJ1-2; 7 bases match TRBD1. The CDR3 loop spans 16 amino acids. Germline CDR1 DFQATT, CDR2 SNEGSKA (reference sequence). Germline trimming cut 2 bases from V and 6 bases from J; bases unmatched to any gene: 15. CDR3 nucleotides: TGCAGTGCTAGACTTGATAGGGGGCAACTTAAAGATGGCTACACCTTC. Translated: CSARLDRGQLKDGYTF.

The genes are TRBV6-2 or TRBV6-3 and TRBJ2-1, with D unresolved. Trimming cost V 5 bases and J 4 bases, with 9 bases left between them. Looked up from germline, CDR1 is MNHEY and CDR2 is SVGEGT. The CDR3 is made up of 13 amino acids. The CDR3, as DNA: TGTGCCAGCAGTCAACTTAAGTACAATGAGCAGTTCTTC. Translation gives CASSQLKYNEQFF.

In its sample, this clonotype was seen many times. The J gene is TRBJ2-1, the V gene TRBV3-1, with 8 bases fitting TRBD2. This CDR3 has 15 amino acids. Germline values: CDR1 LGHDT, CDR2 YNNKEL (reference sequence). V was pared by 7 bases and J by 6 bases, with 11 bases of the junction left unmatched. The CDR3 nucleotides are TGTGCCAGCACCGAGAACACGGGACTAGTCAATGAGCAGTTCTTC. Protein: CASTENTGLVNEQFF.

A few counts support this clonotype. The gene calls are TRBV20-1 and TRBJ2-7; a weak D match, TRBD1 (6 bases). The CDR3 length is 14 residues. The V and J ends lost 2 bases and 3 bases respectively, with 14 bases between them. CDR1 is DFQATT and CDR2 is SNEGSKA in the germline V gene (reference sequence). CDR3 region: CSARIQGIHYEQYF. Here the CDR3 DNA reads TGCAGTGCTAGAATACAGGGTATACACTACGAGCAGTACTTC.

This clonotype was found many times. J is TRBJ2-7 and V is TRBV30; a weak D match, TRBD2 (6 bases). The CDR3 sequence is 11 residues long. V shed 0 bases and J shed 10 bases, with 10 bases lying between them. The germline gives CDR1 GTSNPN, CDR2 SVGIG (reference sequence). CDR3 region: CAWSVGGPQYF. The CDR3 nucleotides read TGTGCCTGGAGTGTGGGGGGACCCCAGTACTTC.

This clonotype came up many times. The chain couples TRBV20-1 to TRBJ2-5, with no clear D. Trimming left V 1 base short and J 1 base short, with 13 bases between. Looked up from germline, CDR1 is DFQATT and CDR2 is SNEGSKA (reference sequence). The CDR3 covers 15 residues. CDR3 protein: CSARGFLVTQETQYF. The CDR3 region has the DNA TGCAGTGCTAGAGGGTTCCTGGTCACCCAAGAGACCCAGTACTTC.

This clonotype was observed many times. This CDR3 is CASSPSGGAGGTKNIQYF. For the CDR3, the DNA is TGTGCCAGCAGTCCAAGCGGCGGAGCGGGAGGAACCAAAAACATTCAGTACTTC. The rearrangement joins TRBV12-3 or TRBV12-4 to TRBJ2-4; 9 nucleotides align to TRBD2. The CDR3 contains 18 residues. V shed 5 bases, J shed 2 bases, and the junction held 13 bases outside the gene matches.

This clonotype was observed many times. V usage is TRBV11-3 and J usage is TRBJ2-5; a possible D gene is TRBD2 (6 bases). CDR1 and CDR2 (germline): SGHNT, YENEEA. The V gene lost 4 bases and the J gene lost 4 bases, with 13 bases spanning the gap. This CDR3 has 14 residues. CDR3: CASSSGVDSETQYF. The DNA for the CDR3 is TGTGCCAGCAGCTCGGGGGTAGACTCAGAGACCCAGTACTTC.

This clonotype was counted many times. The rearrangement uses TRBV27 and TRBJ2-1; 11 nucleotides line up with TRBD2. This CDR3 region has 16 residues. Germline CDR1 MNHEY, CDR2 SMNVEV (reference sequence). The J segment lost 5 bases and the V segment lost 9 bases, leaving 12 bases of the junction unmatched. The CDR3 nucleotides are TGTGCCAGTTCGGGGCTAGCGGGAGGACCTAACAATGAGCAGTTCTTC. It translates to CASSGLAGGPNNEQFF.

This clonotype came up a few times. The V call is TRBV9, the J call TRBJ1-6; D ambiguous. This CDR3 has 15 amino acids. Trimming took off 0 bases at V and 7 bases at J, with 11 bases between the two ends. Germline V gene data show CDR1 as SGDLS and CDR2 as YYNGEE. The CDR3 coding sequence is TGTGCCAGCAGCGTAGGACCTGATTGGAATTCACCCCTCCACTTT. It is translated as CASSVGPDWNSPLHF.

This clonotype has more than one count but fewer than ten. This chain links TRBV7-9 with TRBJ2-3; 9 bases are shared with TRBD1. Germline lookup yields CDR1 SEHNR and CDR2 FQNEAQ (reference sequence). The V and J ends lost 5 bases and 3 bases, in that order; junction bases with no gene match: 9. This CDR3 has 16 amino acids. CDR3 region: CASSTPGTGSTDTQYF. DNA of the CDR3: TGTGCCAGCAGCACCCCCGGGACAGGGTCGACAGATACGCAGTATTTT.

This clonotype was recorded at least ten times. The chain uses TRBV29-1 and TRBJ1-4; D is undetermined. Trimming removed 3 bases at V and 6 bases at J, with 14 bases between. Germline V gives CDR1 SQVTM, CDR2 ANQGSEA. This CDR3 has 14 amino acids. CDR3 DNA: TGCAGCGTTGAGTCGGGGTCATCTCATGAAAAACTGTTTTTT. Encoded protein: CSVESGSSHEKLFF.

This clonotype occurred many times. The chain carries TRBV11-2 and TRBJ2-7, with D possibly matching TRBD2 (6 bases). V gave up 3 bases and J gave up 5 bases, with 8 bases separating them. This CDR3 has 12 residues. Germline V gives CDR1 SGHAT, CDR2 FQNNGV. In nucleotides, the CDR3 is TGTGCCAGCAGCTTCCGCGGGGACGAGCAGTACTTC. Translating it yields CASSFRGDEQYF.

In the case of this clonotype: This may stem from a read error, because a much larger clone lies one nucleotide away. The DNA of the CDR3 is TGTGCCAGCAGCCTCCTTTACAGGGGACGGGGCGAGCAGTACTTC. The encoded protein is CASSLLYRGRGEQYF. The V and J genes are TRBV7-2 and TRBJ2-7, with 7 positions matching TRBD1. Germline CDR1 and CDR2: SGHTA and FQGNSA. V dropped 5 bases and J dropped 6; count of bases not matched to a gene: 13. The CDR3 runs 15 residues.

Many counts were recorded for this clonotype. The J gene is TRBJ2-3, the V gene TRBV7-2; D gene ambiguous. The germline gives CDR1 SGHTA, CDR2 FQGNSA. Trimming cost V 5 bases and J 3 bases, with 15 bases left between them. This CDR3 contains 15 residues. The CDR3 DNA sequence: TGTGCCAGCAGCACCGTTTATGTGGGGACAGATACGCAGTATTTT. It codes for CASSTVYVGTDTQYF.